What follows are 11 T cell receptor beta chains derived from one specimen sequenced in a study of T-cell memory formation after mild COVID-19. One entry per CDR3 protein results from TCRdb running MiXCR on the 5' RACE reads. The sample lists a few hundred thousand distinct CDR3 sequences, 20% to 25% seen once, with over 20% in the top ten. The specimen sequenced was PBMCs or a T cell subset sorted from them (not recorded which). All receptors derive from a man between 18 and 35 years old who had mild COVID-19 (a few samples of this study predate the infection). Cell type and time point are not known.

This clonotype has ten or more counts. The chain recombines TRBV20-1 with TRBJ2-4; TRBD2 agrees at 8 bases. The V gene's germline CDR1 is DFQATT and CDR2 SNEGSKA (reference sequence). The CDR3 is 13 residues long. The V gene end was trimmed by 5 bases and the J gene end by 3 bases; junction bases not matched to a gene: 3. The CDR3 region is CSAPGTSKNIQYF. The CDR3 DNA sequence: TGCAGTGCTCCCGGGACTAGCAAAAACATTCAGTACTTC.

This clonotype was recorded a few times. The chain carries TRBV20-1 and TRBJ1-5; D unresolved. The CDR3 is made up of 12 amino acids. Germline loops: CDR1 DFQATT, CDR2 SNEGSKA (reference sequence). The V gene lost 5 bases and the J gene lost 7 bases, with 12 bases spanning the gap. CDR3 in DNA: TGCAGTGCTCGCCGGTCCAGCCAGCCCCAGCATTTT. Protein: CSARRSSQPQHF.

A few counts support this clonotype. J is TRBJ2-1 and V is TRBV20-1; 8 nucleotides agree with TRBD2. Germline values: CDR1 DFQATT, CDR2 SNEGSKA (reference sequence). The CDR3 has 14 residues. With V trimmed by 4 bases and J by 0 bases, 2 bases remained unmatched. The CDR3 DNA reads TGCAGTGCTAAGCGGGGGCCCTCCTACAATGAGCAGTTCTTC. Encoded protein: CSAKRGPSYNEQFF.

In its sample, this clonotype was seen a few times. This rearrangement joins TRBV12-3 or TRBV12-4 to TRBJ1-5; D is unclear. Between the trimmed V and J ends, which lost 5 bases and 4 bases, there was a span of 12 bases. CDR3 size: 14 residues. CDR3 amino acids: CASSRRLGNQPQHF. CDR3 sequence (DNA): TGTGCCAGCAGTCGCCGATTGGGGAATCAGCCCCAGCATTTT.

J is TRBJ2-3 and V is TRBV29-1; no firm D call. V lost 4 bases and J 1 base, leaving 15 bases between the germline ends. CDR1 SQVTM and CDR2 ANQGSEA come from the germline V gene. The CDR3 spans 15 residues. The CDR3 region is CSVGGIGRRTDTQYF. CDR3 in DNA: TGCAGCGTTGGTGGGATCGGACGCCGCACAGATACGCAGTATTTT.

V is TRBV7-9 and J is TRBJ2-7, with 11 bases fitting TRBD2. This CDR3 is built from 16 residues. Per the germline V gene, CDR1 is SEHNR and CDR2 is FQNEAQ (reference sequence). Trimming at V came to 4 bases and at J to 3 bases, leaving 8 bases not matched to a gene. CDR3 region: CASSSQTSGGNYEQYF. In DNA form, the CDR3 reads TGTGCCAGCAGCTCCCAAACTAGCGGGGGAAACTACGAGCAGTACTTC.

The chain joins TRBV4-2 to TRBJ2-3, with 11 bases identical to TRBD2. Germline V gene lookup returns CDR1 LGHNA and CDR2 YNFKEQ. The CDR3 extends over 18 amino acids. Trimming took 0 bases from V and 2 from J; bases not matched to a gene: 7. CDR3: CASSQDPGTSGFTDTQYF. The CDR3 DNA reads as TGTGCCAGCAGCCAAGACCCCGGGACTAGCGGATTCACAGATACGCAGTATTTT.

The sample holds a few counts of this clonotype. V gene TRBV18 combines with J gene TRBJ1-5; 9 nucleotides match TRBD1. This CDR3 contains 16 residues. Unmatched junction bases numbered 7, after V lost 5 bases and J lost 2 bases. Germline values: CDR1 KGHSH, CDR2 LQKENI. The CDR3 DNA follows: TGTGCCAGCTCAACGGGACAGGGATCGGGCAATCAGCCCCAGCATTTT. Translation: CASSTGQGSGNQPQHF. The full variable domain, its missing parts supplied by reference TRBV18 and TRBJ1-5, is NAGVMQNPRHLVRRRGQEARLRCSPMKGHSHVYWYRQLPEEGLKFMVYLQKENIIDESGMPKERFSAEFPKEGPSILRIQQVVRGDSAAYFCASSTGQGSGNQPQHFGDGTRLSIL.

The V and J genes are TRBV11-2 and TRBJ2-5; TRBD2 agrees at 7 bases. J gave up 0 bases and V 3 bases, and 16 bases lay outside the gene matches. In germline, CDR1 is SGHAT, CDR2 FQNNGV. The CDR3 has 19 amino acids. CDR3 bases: TGTGCCAGCAGCTTGGAGGCCGGCAAGGTACTAGCGAACCAAGAGACCCAGTACTTC. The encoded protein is CASSLEAGKVLANQETQYF.

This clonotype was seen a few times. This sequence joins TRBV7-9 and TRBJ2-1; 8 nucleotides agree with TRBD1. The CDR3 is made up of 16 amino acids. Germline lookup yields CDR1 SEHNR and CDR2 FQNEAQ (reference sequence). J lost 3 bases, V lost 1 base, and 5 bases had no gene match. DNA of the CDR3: TGTGCCAGCAGCTTAGGGGTCACAGGGGGCTACAATGAGCAGTTCTTC. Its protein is CASSLGVTGGYNEQFF.

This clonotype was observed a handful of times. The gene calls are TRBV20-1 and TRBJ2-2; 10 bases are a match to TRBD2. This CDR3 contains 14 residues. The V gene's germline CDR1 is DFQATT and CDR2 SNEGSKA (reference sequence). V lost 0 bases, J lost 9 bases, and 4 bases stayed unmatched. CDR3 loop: CSARDLSGGRELFF. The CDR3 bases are TGCAGTGCTAGAGATCTTAGCGGGGGGCGGGAGCTGTTTTTT.